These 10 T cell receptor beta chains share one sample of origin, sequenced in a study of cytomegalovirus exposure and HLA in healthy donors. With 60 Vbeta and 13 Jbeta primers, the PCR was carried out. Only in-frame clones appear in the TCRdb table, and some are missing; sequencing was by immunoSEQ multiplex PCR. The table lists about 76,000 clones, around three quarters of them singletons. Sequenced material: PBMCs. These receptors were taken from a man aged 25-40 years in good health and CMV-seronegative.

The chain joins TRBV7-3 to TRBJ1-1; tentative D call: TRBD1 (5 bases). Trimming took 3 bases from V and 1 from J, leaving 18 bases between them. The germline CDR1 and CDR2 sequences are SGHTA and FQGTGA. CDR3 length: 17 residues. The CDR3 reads CASSLDSETAQNTEAFF. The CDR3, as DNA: TGTGCCAGCAGCTTGGATTCGGAGACAGCGCAGAACACTGAAGCTTTCTTT.

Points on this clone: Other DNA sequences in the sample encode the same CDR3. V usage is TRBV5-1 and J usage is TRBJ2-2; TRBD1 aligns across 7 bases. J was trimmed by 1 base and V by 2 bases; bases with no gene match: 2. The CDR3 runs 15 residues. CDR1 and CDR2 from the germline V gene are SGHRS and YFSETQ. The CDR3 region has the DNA TGCGCCAGCAGCTTTACAGGGGAGAACACCGGGGAGCTGTTTTTT. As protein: CASSFTGENTGELFF.

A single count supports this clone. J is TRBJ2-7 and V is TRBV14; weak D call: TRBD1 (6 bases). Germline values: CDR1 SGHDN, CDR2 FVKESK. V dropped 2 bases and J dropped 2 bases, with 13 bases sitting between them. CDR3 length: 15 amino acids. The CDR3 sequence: CASSQQGMIPYEQYF. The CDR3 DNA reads TGTGCCAGCAGCCAACAGGGGATGATCCCCTACGAGCAGTACTTC.

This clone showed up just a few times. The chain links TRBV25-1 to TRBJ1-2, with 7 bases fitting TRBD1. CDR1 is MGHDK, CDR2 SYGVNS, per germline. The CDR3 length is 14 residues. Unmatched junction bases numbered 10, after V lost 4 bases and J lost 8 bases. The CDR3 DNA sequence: TGTGCCAGCAGTGCTTTGTGGGACAGTAGGGGCTACACCTTC. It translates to CASSALWDSRGYTF.

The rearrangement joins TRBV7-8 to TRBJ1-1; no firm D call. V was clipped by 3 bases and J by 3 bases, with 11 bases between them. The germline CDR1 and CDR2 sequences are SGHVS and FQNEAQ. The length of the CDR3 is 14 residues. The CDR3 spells CASSLREAYTEAFF. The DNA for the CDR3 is TGTGCCAGCAGCTTGCGGGAGGCTTACACTGAAGCTTTCTTT.

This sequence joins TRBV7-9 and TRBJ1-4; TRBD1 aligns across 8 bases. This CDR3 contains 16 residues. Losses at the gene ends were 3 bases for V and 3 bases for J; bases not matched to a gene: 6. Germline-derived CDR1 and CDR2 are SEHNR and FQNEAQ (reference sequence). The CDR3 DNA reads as TGTGCCAGCAGCTTTACAGGGGGAAGGGCTAATGAAAAACTGTTTTTT. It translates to CASSFTGGRANEKLFF.

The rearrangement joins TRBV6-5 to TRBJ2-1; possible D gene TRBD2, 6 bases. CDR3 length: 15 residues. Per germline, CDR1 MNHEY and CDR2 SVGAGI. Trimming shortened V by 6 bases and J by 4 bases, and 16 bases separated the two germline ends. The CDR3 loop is CASRTTSSNYNEQFF. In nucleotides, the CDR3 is TGTGCCAGCAGGACAACTAGCTCCAATTACAATGAGCAGTTCTTC.

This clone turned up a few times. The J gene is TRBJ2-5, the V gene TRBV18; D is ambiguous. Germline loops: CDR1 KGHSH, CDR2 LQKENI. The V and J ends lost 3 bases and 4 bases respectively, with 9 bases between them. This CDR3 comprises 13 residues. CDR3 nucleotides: TGTGCCAGCTCACCCCCTACTCGAGAGACCCAGTACTTC. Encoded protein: CASSPPTRETQYF.

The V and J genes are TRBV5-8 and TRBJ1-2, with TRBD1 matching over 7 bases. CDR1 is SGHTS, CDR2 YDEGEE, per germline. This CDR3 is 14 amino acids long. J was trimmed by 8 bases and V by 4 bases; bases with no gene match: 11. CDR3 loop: CASSPYTGDWGYTF. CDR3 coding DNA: TGTGCCAGCAGCCCGTATACAGGGGATTGGGGCTACACCTTC.

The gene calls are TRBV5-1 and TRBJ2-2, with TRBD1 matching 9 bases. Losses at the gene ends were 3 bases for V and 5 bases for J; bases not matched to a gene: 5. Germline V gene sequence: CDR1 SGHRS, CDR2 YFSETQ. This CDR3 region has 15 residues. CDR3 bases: TGCGCCAGCAGCTGGGACAGGGACGGAACCGGGGAGCTGTTTTTT. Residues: CASSWDRDGTGELFF.